The 30 T cell receptor beta chains reported below all come from one sample, sequenced in a study of regulatory T cells in long-lasting Graves disease. Researchers made TCR beta libraries by using iRepertoire HTBI primers and running Arm-PCR on CDR3 regions. TCRdb processed the multiplex PCR reads anew with MiXCR; each CDR3 protein has one entry. The sample carries roughly 430,000 distinct CDR3 sequences, over 20% recorded once. The time point: persistent/refractory GD, antithyroid drugs over 5 years with positive TRAb. Extracted RNA from PBMCs served as the source of the TCR library. The sequenced sample was peripheral blood mononuclear cells (PBMCs), obtained when the disease was refractory, from a patient treated with antithyroid drugs. These receptors were collected from a female donor with Graves disease.

Note on this clonotype: A much larger clonotype is one base distant, so this may be a read error. The gene calls are TRBV20-1 and TRBJ1-5; the D gene is possibly TRBD1 (6 bases). With 3 bases removed from V and 7 bases from J, the gap between germline ends came to 19 bases. The CDR3 has 15 amino acids. The germline gives CDR1 DFQATT, CDR2 SNEGSKA (reference sequence). In DNA form, the CDR3 reads TGCAGTGCTAGGTCAGGGGTGATAATTGGCCAGCCCCAGCATTTT. This sequence encodes CSARSGVIIGQPQHF.

There are many counts of this clonotype. The genes are TRBV10-3 and TRBJ2-7; D not certain. V shed 2 bases and J shed 0 bases, with 8 bases lying between them. CDR1 ENHRY and CDR2 SYGVKD come from the germline V gene. CDR3 size: 14 residues. The CDR3 region is CAISEGYGSYEQYF. The CDR3 DNA is TGTGCCATCAGTGAGGGGTATGGCTCCTACGAGCAGTACTTC.

The chain has TRBV28 and TRBJ2-3; the match to TRBD2 covers 13 bases. After removal of 5 bases from V and 0 bases from J, the junction contained 5 bases not matched to a gene. CDR1 and CDR2 from the germline V gene are MDHEN and SYDVKM. CDR3 size: 17 residues. The CDR3 here is CASSRGLAGTSTDTQYF. The CDR3 DNA reads as TGTGCCAGCAGTCGGGGACTAGCGGGAACTAGCACAGATACGCAGTATTTT.

This clonotype was seen only a few times. The chain recombines TRBV18 with TRBJ2-5; tentatively, D is TRBD1 or TRBD2 (7 bases each). The germline gives CDR1 KGHSH, CDR2 LQKENI. The CDR3 runs 16 residues. V was shortened by 4 bases and J by 2 bases, with 17 bases between the two germline ends. The CDR3 DNA reads TGTGCCAGCTCACGAGAAAGCGGGACAGTGCAAGAGACCCAGTACTTC. This sequence encodes CASSRESGTVQETQYF.

This clonotype appeared many times. This chain connects TRBV7-9 to TRBJ1-1; perhaps TRBD1 as D (6 bases). CDR3 length: 14 amino acids. Germline values: CDR1 SEHNR, CDR2 FQNEAQ (reference sequence). The V gene lost 5 bases and the J gene lost 5 bases, with 15 bases spanning the gap. CDR3 nucleotides: TGTGCCAGCAGCAGGACAGTGCACGATACTGAAGCTTTCTTT. As protein: CASSRTVHDTEAFF. Full variable domain (remainder filled in from reference TRBV7-9 and TRBJ1-1): DTGVSQNPRHKITKRGQNVTFRCDPISEHNRLYWYRQTLGQGPEFLTYFQNEAQLEKSRLLSDRFSAERPKGSFSTLEIQRTEQGDSAMYLCASSRTVHDTEAFFGQGTRLTVV.

This clonotype was detected many times. The chain uses TRBV28 and TRBJ2-7, with 11 positions matching TRBD2. Unmatched junction bases numbered 11, after V lost 4 bases and J lost 0 bases. Germline CDR1 reads MDHEN; CDR2 reads SYDVKM. This CDR3 region has 18 residues. The CDR3 sequence is CASSWNLRTSGPSYEQYF. As DNA, the CDR3 is TGTGCCAGCAGTTGGAACTTGAGGACTAGCGGGCCCTCCTACGAGCAGTACTTC.

In this sample, this clonotype turned up many times. V is TRBV2 and J is TRBJ2-7, with D unclear. The CDR3 contains 12 residues. The germline V gene encodes CDR1 SNHLY and CDR2 FYNNEI. The V and J ends lost 6 bases and 0 bases respectively, with 6 bases between them. The CDR3 loop is CASRADSYEQYF. In nucleotides, the CDR3 is TGTGCCAGCAGGGCCGACTCCTACGAGCAGTACTTC.

CDR3 amino acids: CASSRDRGSHEQYF. DNA of the CDR3: TGTGCCAGCAGCAGGGACAGGGGGTCCCACGAGCAGTACTTC. This chain links TRBV5-4 with TRBJ2-7; 11 bases match TRBD1. V dropped 4 bases and J dropped 5; count of bases not matched to a gene: 5. The germline V gene encodes CDR1 SGHNT and CDR2 YYREEE (reference sequence). The CDR3 contains 14 residues.

The sample holds many counts of this clonotype. This chain links TRBV28 with TRBJ1-2; TRBD1 is a possible D gene (5 bases). The CDR3 length is 13 residues. The germline V gene has CDR1 MDHEN and CDR2 SYDVKM. With 10 bases removed from V and 6 bases from J, the gap between germline ends came to 18 bases. This CDR3 is CATRWGGPNGYTF. CDR3 coding DNA: TGTGCCACCCGATGGGGGGGTCCCAATGGCTACACCTTC.

The chain's CDR3 is CASSPSGASSYEQYF. CDR3 DNA: TGCGCCAGCAGTCCAAGCGGGGCCAGCTCCTACGAGCAGTACTTC. This chain uses TRBV5-1 with TRBJ2-7; 7 bases line up with TRBD2. Per the germline V gene, CDR1 is SGHRS and CDR2 is YFSETQ. CDR3 length: 15 amino acids. V shed 5 bases, J shed 0 bases, and the junction held 8 bases outside the gene matches.

This clonotype was detected only once. This chain links TRBV24-1 with TRBJ2-4; the D is unclear. Trimming shortened V by 2 bases and J by 0 bases, and 10 bases separated the two germline ends. This CDR3 region has 16 residues. Germline assignment: CDR1 KGHDR and CDR2 SFDVKD. The CDR3 protein is CATSDSNYLAKNIQYF. The CDR3 coding sequence is TGTGCCACCAGTGATTCTAACTATCTAGCCAAAAACATTCAGTACTTC.

This clonotype was seen more than once but under ten times. The chain uses TRBV6-1 and TRBJ2-7; D is perhaps TRBD1 or TRBD2 (5 bases each). The V gene lost 7 bases and the J gene lost 2 bases, with 15 bases spanning the gap. The CDR3 is made up of 14 amino acids. The germline V gene encodes CDR1 MNHNS and CDR2 SASEGT. The CDR3 is CASTDSGYPYEQYF. The CDR3 DNA reads as TGTGCCAGCACCGACAGCGGCTACCCCTACGAGCAGTACTTC.

Comments on this clonotype: A read error is possible here, since a much larger clone lies one base away. The J gene is TRBJ1-6, the V gene TRBV2, with 8 bases lining up with TRBD1. Germline V gene lookup returns CDR1 SNHLY and CDR2 FYNNEI. This CDR3 region has 14 residues. This chain's CDR3 is CAGSVEQGDSPLHF. The CDR3 nucleotides read TGTGCCGGCAGTGTGGAACAGGGGGATTCACCCCTCCACTTT.

At least ten counts were recorded for this clonotype. As DNA, the CDR3 is TGTGCCAGCTCACCACTGGGCCGTGATGAAAAACTGTTTTTT. Protein: CASSPLGRDEKLFF. V usage is TRBV18 and J usage is TRBJ1-4, with D uncertain. This CDR3 region has 14 residues. Trimming pared 1 base from V and 6 bases from J, leaving 9 bases between. Germline values: CDR1 KGHSH, CDR2 LQKENI. The full variable domain, in which reference TRBV18 and TRBJ1-4 provide the parts outside the CDR3, is NAGVMQNPRHLVRRRGQEARLRCSPMKGHSHVYWYRQLPEEGLKFMVYLQKENIIDESGMPKERFSAEFPKEGPSILRIQQVVRGDSAAYFCASSPLGRDEKLFFGSGTQLSVL.

This clonotype was counted many times. This chain links TRBV30 with TRBJ1-6; no reliable D call. The germline CDR1 and CDR2 sequences are GTSNPN and SVGIG (reference sequence). This CDR3 has 17 residues. Between the trimmed V and J ends, which lost 4 bases and 0 bases, there was a span of 16 bases. The CDR3 loop is CAWTIKGIISYNSPLHF. CDR3 sequence (DNA): TGTGCCTGGACGATAAAAGGAATCATCTCCTATAATTCACCCCTCCACTTT.

The sample holds a few counts of this clonotype. The chain has TRBV20-1 and TRBJ1-2; weak D call: TRBD1 (6 bases). The CDR3 runs 14 residues. Germline V gives CDR1 DFQATT, CDR2 SNEGSKA (reference sequence). CDR3 amino acids: CSPGRTDGNYGYTF. CDR3 DNA sequence: TGCAGCCCCGGGAGGACAGACGGTAACTATGGCTACACCTTC.

The table lists this clonotype with a few counts. V usage is TRBV27 and J usage is TRBJ2-2; D is uncertain. V lost 3 bases to trimming and J lost 1 base, with 6 bases between them. From germline, CDR1 is MNHEY and CDR2 SMNVEV (reference sequence). CDR3 length equals 14 residues. The CDR3 here is CASSFSVNTGELFF. In DNA form, the CDR3 reads TGTGCCAGCAGTTTTTCCGTGAACACCGGGGAGCTGTTTTTT.

This clonotype was seen a few times. The junction and the germline gene differ at one end; a read error may be behind it. V gene TRBV27 combines with J gene TRBJ2-7; D is ambiguous. This CDR3 comprises 13 residues. Germline V gene data show CDR1 as MNHEY and CDR2 as SMNVEV (reference sequence). This CDR3 is CASSFTPSYEQHF. CDR3 DNA: TGTGCCAGCAGTTTTACTCCCTCCTACGAGCAGCACTTC.

Only a few counts were recorded for this clonotype. A much larger clone differs by one base, so this may be a read error. This chain links TRBV5-6 with TRBJ1-2; tentatively, D is TRBD1 (6 bases). The CDR3 spans 15 residues. Germline CDR1 and CDR2: SGHDT and YYEEEE. Trimming removed 4 bases from V and 4 bases from J, with 17 bases in between. CDR3 protein: CASSGAGDQVYGYTF. The CDR3 nucleotides are TGTGCCAGCAGCGGGGCAGGGGATCAGGTCTATGGCTACACCTTC.

This rearrangement joins TRBV5-6 to TRBJ1-2; 7 bases map to TRBD1. With 0 bases clipped from V and 4 bases from J, the junction kept 6 bases outside the gene matches. Looked up from germline, CDR1 is SGHDT and CDR2 is YYEEEE. This CDR3 contains 15 residues. CDR3 nucleotides: TGTGCCAGCAGCTTGGATAACAGGGGCGGCTATGGCTACACCTTC. Translated, it gives CASSLDNRGGYGYTF.

This clonotype showed up many times. This chain connects TRBV5-1 to TRBJ2-7, with a possible D match to TRBD2 (6 bases). The CDR3 has 15 amino acids. The germline CDR1 and CDR2 sequences are SGHRS and YFSETQ. The V end was cut by 4 bases, the J end by 1 base, with 15 bases between. The DNA for the CDR3 is TGCGCCAGCAGCGACGGGCGGGGAAGGTCCTACGAGCAGTACTTC. This encodes CASSDGRGRSYEQYF.

This clonotype was recorded many times. The chain carries TRBV14 and TRBJ2-7, with 11 nucleotides matching TRBD2. The CDR3 sequence is 17 residues long. Losses at the gene ends were 5 bases for V and 3 bases for J; bases not matched to a gene: 12. Germline V gene lookup returns CDR1 SGHDN and CDR2 FVKESK. CDR3 in amino acids: CASSGLAGGSAYYEQYF. In nucleotides, the CDR3 is TGTGCCAGCAGCGGGCTAGCGGGAGGAAGTGCCTACTACGAGCAGTACTTC.

This clonotype was observed a few times. This chain connects TRBV20-1 to TRBJ2-7, with 9 positions matching TRBD1. The CDR3 has 13 amino acids. Germline V gene sequence: CDR1 DFQATT, CDR2 SNEGSKA (reference sequence). J gave up 4 bases and V 5 bases, and 6 bases lay outside the gene matches. CDR3 in amino acids: CSALPGQGYEQYF. CDR3 sequence (DNA): TGCAGTGCTTTACCGGGACAGGGATACGAGCAGTACTTC.

This clonotype was counted ten times or more. The chain uses TRBV28 and TRBJ1-5; TRBD1 matches 7 bases. The V gene end was trimmed by 5 bases and the J gene end by 3 bases; junction bases not matched to a gene: 4. The CDR3 has 14 residues. Germline V gene sequence: CDR1 MDHEN, CDR2 SYDVKM. The CDR3 loop is CASSAGTVNQPQHF. CDR3 bases: TGTGCCAGCAGTGCGGGGACAGTCAATCAGCCCCAGCATTTT. Full variable domain (remainder filled in from reference TRBV28 and TRBJ1-5): DVKVTQSSRYLVKRTGEKVFLECVQDMDHENMFWYRQDPGLGLRLIYFSYDVKMKEKGDIPEGYSVSREKKERFSLILESASTNQTSMYLCASSAGTVNQPQHFGDGTRLSIL.

The chain joins TRBV6-1 to TRBJ2-3; 8 bases match TRBD1. V dropped 1 base and J dropped 1; count of bases not matched to a gene: 4. This CDR3 contains 16 residues. Germline V CDR1 and CDR2: MNHNS, SASEGT. CDR3 coding DNA: TGTGCCAGCAGTGAAGAAGGCAGGGGGCGCACAGATACGCAGTATTTT. Amino acids: CASSEEGRGRTDTQYF.

This clonotype was detected only a few times. J is TRBJ2-7 and V is TRBV14, with D possibly matching TRBD1 (5 bases). V lost 0 bases to trimming and J lost 6 bases, with 12 bases between them. The CDR3 is 14 residues long. CDR1 SGHDN and CDR2 FVKESK come from the germline V gene. CDR3 bases: TGTGCCAGCAGCCAAGACTCAGGGCGGAGCGAGCAGTACTTC. It is translated as CASSQDSGRSEQYF. The entire variable domain, with the rest obtained from reference TRBV14 and TRBJ2-7, is as follows: EAGVTQFPSHSVIEKGQTVTLRCDPISGHDNLYWYRRVMGKEIKFLLHFVKESKQDESGMPNNRFLAERTGGTYSTLKVQPAELEDSGVYFCASSQDSGRSEQYFGPGTRLTVT.

The chain combines TRBV2 with TRBJ1-1; no reliable D call. The germline CDR1 and CDR2 sequences are SNHLY and FYNNEI. Trimming removed 5 bases at V and 0 bases at J, with 13 bases between. This CDR3 contains 15 residues. The CDR3 bases are TGTGCCAGCAGTTTATATCCAGCCATGAACACTGAAGCTTTCTTT. Translating it yields CASSLYPAMNTEAFF.

The chain carries TRBV20-1 and TRBJ2-3; 9 nucleotides align to TRBD1. Trimming cost V 5 bases and J 10 bases; bases outside gene matches: 13. The CDR3 has 14 residues. The V gene's germline CDR1 is DFQATT and CDR2 SNEGSKA (reference sequence). Written as DNA, the CDR3 is TGCAGTGCTTCCGGGACAGGGTCAGGAAGGGCGCAGTATTTT. Protein: CSASGTGSGRAQYF.

This clonotype was observed a handful of times. A junction end diverges from the germline sequence, so it may reflect a read error. The genes are TRBV7-7 and TRBJ2-2; D uncertain. In germline, CDR1 is SSHAT, CDR2 FNYEAQ (reference sequence). The CDR3 runs 13 residues. The CDR3 reads CASSADGFRELFF. CDR3 sequence (DNA): TGTGCTAGCAGCGCAGACGGGTTCCGGGAGCTGTTTTTT.

The rearrangement uses TRBV4-1 and TRBJ2-5; perhaps TRBD1 as D (6 bases). Germline V lookup: CDR1 MGHRA, CDR2 YSYEKL. V lost 3 bases and J lost 1, with 12 bases in between. The CDR3 extends over 15 amino acids. The CDR3 protein is CASSHYSDSQETQYF. The CDR3, as DNA: TGCGCCAGCAGCCATTATTCGGACAGCCAAGAGACCCAGTACTTC.